These 7 T cell receptor beta chains share one sample of origin, sequenced in a study of blood T cell repertoires in COVID-19. TCRdb keeps only in-frame clones here, not all; method: immunoSEQ multiplex PCR. The sample yields 200,000 to 250,000 clones, around 87% seen once. What was sequenced was peripheral blood. The receptors shown here come from a woman aged 70 to 79 with active or convalescent COVID-19.

The DNA for the CDR3 is TGTGCCAGCAGCCCGGCGGGGGGAGGCAATGAAAAACTGTTTTTT. Amino acids: CASSPAGGGNEKLFF. V and J are TRBV9 and TRBJ1-4, with D maybe TRBD1 (5 bases). Germline V gives CDR1 SGDLS, CDR2 YYNGEE. Trimming took off 4 bases at V and 5 bases at J, with 15 bases between the two ends. The CDR3 totals 15 residues.

The chain has TRBV11-2 and TRBJ2-3, with D perhaps matching TRBD2 (7 bases). V lost 4 bases and J 4 bases, leaving 9 bases between the germline ends. This CDR3 region has 13 residues. The germline V gene has CDR1 SGHAT and CDR2 FQNNGV. The CDR3 nucleotides read TGTGCCAGCAGCTCCGGGGGGCCAGATACGCAGTATTTT. Amino acids: CASSSGGPDTQYF.

The chain joins TRBV10-3 to TRBJ1-6, with D perhaps TRBD1 (6 bases). CDR3 length: 14 amino acids. With 4 bases removed from V and 6 bases from J, the gap between germline ends came to 10 bases. CDR1 is ENHRY and CDR2 is SYGVKD in the germline V gene. This chain's CDR3 is CAISGGGGNSPLHF. The CDR3 coding sequence is TGTGCCATCAGTGGAGGGGGGGGTAATTCACCCCTCCACTTT.

CDR3 nucleotide sequence: TGTGCCAGCAGCTTACGCAGGGCCAGCACAGATACGCAGTATTTT. As protein: CASSLRRASTDTQYF. The J gene is TRBJ2-3, the V gene TRBV7-2, with D possibly TRBD1 on 5 matching bases. Trimming took off 2 bases at V and 0 bases at J, with 9 bases between the two ends. The CDR3 length is 15 residues. Germline V lookup: CDR1 SGHTA, CDR2 FQGNSA.

J is TRBJ1-2 and V is TRBV25-1, with TRBD1 matching 8 bases. Germline CDR1 and CDR2: MGHDK and SYGVNS. The CDR3 extends over 13 amino acids. V shed 1 base, J shed 8 bases, and the junction held 3 bases outside the gene matches. The CDR3 is CASSESTGAGYTF. Written as DNA, the CDR3 is TGTGCCAGCAGTGAATCGACAGGGGCCGGCTACACCTTC.

The V gene is TRBV7-2, the J gene TRBJ1-1; D is possibly TRBD1 (5 bases). Trimming pared 3 bases from V and 0 bases from J, leaving 11 bases between. Germline CDR1 and CDR2: SGHTA and FQGNSA. The CDR3 is 15 residues long. The chain's CDR3 is CASSFPRGLNTEAFF. DNA of the CDR3: TGTGCCAGCAGCTTTCCTCGGGGGTTGAACACTGAAGCTTTCTTT.

The J gene is TRBJ2-1, the V gene TRBV5-4; D is uncertain. Trimming removed 4 bases at V and 7 bases at J, with 9 bases between. Germline V gene data show CDR1 as SGHNT and CDR2 as YYREEE (reference sequence). This CDR3 has 12 amino acids. Here the CDR3 reads CASSPPGNEQFF. CDR3 DNA: TGTGCCAGCAGCCCCCCCGGGAATGAGCAGTTCTTC.